This is a list of T cell receptor beta chains from one sample in a study of T cells in Graves' hyperthyroidism and ophthalmopathy. TCRdb re-analysed the multiplex PCR reads in MiXCR, keeping a single row per CDR3 protein. The profile shows fewer than 400,000 distinct CDR3 sequences, roughly 14% of them singletons. Input material: blood. These receptor sequences come from a woman under 30 with Graves' hyperthyroidism that later progressed to Graves' ophthalmopathy. CDR3s include the opening cysteine and the closing phenylalanine or tryptophan. The D gene is left open where the match is weak. Size is omitted from some rows. Given values are once, few, many or a class for expanded clones.

>-|TRBV6-2/TRBV6-3|-|TRBJ2-7
CASKYNPRAAGRLDEQYF
TGTGCCAGCAAGTATAACCCTCGCGCGGCAGGGCGCCTGGACGAGCAGTACTTC
>many|TRBV7-9|TRBD2|TRBJ2-7
CASSFPRTRDDEQYF
TGTGCCAGCAGCTTCCCGAGGACTAGGGATGACGAGCAGTACTTC
>many|TRBV20-1|TRBD2|TRBJ2-7
CSAIPGTSGYILTSYEQYF
TGCAGTGCTATTCCCGGGACTAGCGGATACATACTCACTTCCTACGAGCAGTACTTC
>few|TRBV29-1|-|TRBJ2-3
CSVEGVMVDTQYF
TGCAGCGTTGAGGGGGTCATGGTAGATACGCAGTATTTT
>many|TRBV11-2|TRBD2|TRBJ2-7
CASSFQGGREAYEQYF
TGTGCCAGCAGCTTCCAAGGCGGGAGAGAGGCCTACGAGCAGTACTTC
>-|TRBV6-1|TRBD2|TRBJ2-1
CASRGLAGAYEQFF
TGTGCCAGCCGTGGACTAGCGGGAGCCTATGAGCAGTTCTTC
>-|TRBV6-5|TRBD1|TRBJ2-1
CASSYPGTGGAGQFF
TGTGCCAGCAGTTACCCTGGGACAGGGGGCGCCGGGCAGTTCTTC
>-|TRBV11-2|TRBD1|TRBJ2-5
CASSLAISTGGGWETQYF
TGTGCCAGCAGCTTAGCGATATCAACAGGGGGCGGATGGGAGACCCAGTACTTC
>many|TRBV28|TRBD1|TRBJ1-1
CASSWGQGKTEAFF
TGTGCCAGCAGTTGGGGACAGGGAAAAACTGAAGCTTTCTTT
>-|TRBV5-1|-|TRBJ1-6
CASSQDSGTNSPLHF
TGCGCCAGCAGCCAGGACAGTGGGACTAATTCACCCCTCCACTTT
>-|TRBV5-6|TRBD2|TRBJ2-2
CASHSGRAGELFF
TGTGCCAGTCACAGCGGGAGGGCCGGGGAGCTGTTTTTT
>many|TRBV11-2|-|TRBJ2-5
CASSMNAGAARGRTQYF
TGTGCCAGCAGCATGAACGCCGGAGCGGCCCGGGGGCGGACCCAGTACTTC
>many|TRBV30|-|TRBJ2-2
CAWSGGPNTGELFF
TGTGCCTGGAGTGGAGGGCCCAACACCGGGGAGCTGTTTTTT
>-|TRBV20-1|-|TRBJ2-2
CSADTGTGTGELFF
TGCAGTGCTGACACGGGGACCGGCACCGGGGAGCTGTTTTTT
>many|TRBV28|-|TRBJ2-1
CASSLSGILYNEQFF
TGTGCCAGCAGTTTATCGGGAATACTCTACAATGAGCAGTTCTTC
>many|TRBV7-9|-|TRBJ2-7
CASSSTLNEQYF
TGTGCCAGCAGCTCAACATTGAACGAGCAGTACTTC
>-|TRBV10-3|-|TRBJ2-3
CAISPQANTQYF
TGTGCCATCAGTCCACAGGCGAATACGCAGTATTTT
>-|TRBV5-1|-|TRBJ1-4
CASSFGATNEKLFF
TGCGCCAGCAGCTTTGGTGCAACTAATGAAAAACTGTTTTTT
>-|TRBV15|-|TRBJ2-6
CATSRNTGANVLTF
TGTGCCACCAGCAGAAATACTGGGGCCAACGTCCTGACTTTC
>many|TRBV11-2|TRBD2|TRBJ2-1
CASSLDTWEGRNEQFF
TGTGCCAGCAGCTTAGATACATGGGAGGGCCGGAATGAGCAGTTCTTC
>-|TRBV7-2|-|TRBJ2-1
CASSLGWGSYNKQFF
TGTGCCAGCAGCTTAGGATGGGGGAGCTACAATAAGCAGTTCTTC
>many|TRBV28|-|TRBJ2-7
CASSPMWQGGTYEQYF
TGTGCCAGCAGTCCCATGTGGCAGGGGGGTACCTACGAGCAGTACTTC
>-|TRBV7-2|-|TRBJ1-5
CAWSADNLNQPQHF
TGTGCCTGGAGTGCGGACAACCTCAATCAGCCCCAGCATTTT
>many|TRBV20-1|-|TRBJ2-7
CSASPGGQGYEQYF
TGCAGTGCGAGTCCGGGGGGCCAGGGCTACGAGCAGTACTTC
>few|TRBV4-1|-|TRBJ2-5
CASSRPGRETQYF
TGCGCCAGCAGCCGCCCGGGCAGAGAGACCCAGTACTTC
>many|TRBV28|TRBD1|TRBJ1-5
CASRQRGYGTGWGQPQHF
TGTGCCAGCAGACAACGAGGTTACGGGACAGGGTGGGGACAGCCCCAGCATTTT
>-|TRBV25-1|TRBD2|TRBJ2-7
CASSGGLAGSSPYEQYF
TGTGCCAGCAGTGGGGGACTAGCGGGGTCCTCGCCCTACGAGCAGTACTTC
>-|TRBV27|-|TRBJ2-1
CASRIPGSPEQFF
TGTGCCAGCAGAATCCCGGGCTCCCCGGAGCAGTTCTTC
>many|TRBV2|-|TRBJ1-2
CASSDQGAAIYGYTF
TGTGCCAGCAGTGACCAGGGCGCGGCGATCTATGGCTACACCTTC
>few|TRBV11-2|TRBD2|TRBJ2-2
CASSLDLGASGNTGELFF
TGTGCCAGCAGCTTAGACCTCGGGGCTAGCGGGAACACCGGGGAGCTGTTTTTT
>many|TRBV6-2/TRBV6-3|TRBD1|TRBJ1-1
CASSYPLRGRYTEAFF
TGTGCCAGCAGTTACCCCCTCAGGGGGCGGTACACTGAAGCTTTCTTT
>many|TRBV28|-|TRBJ1-1
CASSKGPRGAFF
TGTGCCAGCAGTAAGGGACCAAGGGGAGCTTTCTTT
>few|TRBV10-2|-|TRBJ2-1
CASTRTTRSDEQFF
TGCGCCAGCACCCGGACTACCCGTAGCGATGAGCAGTTCTTC
>-|TRBV20-1|-|TRBJ2-7
CSARDGELTPELYF
TGCAGTGCTAGAGACGGTGAACTCACCCCCGAGCTGTACTTC
>-|TRBV5-4|-|TRBJ2-7
CASGLSAGQDKWNSYEQYF
TGTGCCAGCGGCTTAAGTGCGGGACAAGACAAGTGGAATTCCTACGAGCAGTACTTC
>many|TRBV2|-|TRBJ2-3
CASSAGESTDTQYF
TGTGCCAGCAGTGCCGGGGAAAGCACAGATACGCAGTATTTT
>many|TRBV24-1|TRBD1|TRBJ2-2
CATSGQGARMDTGELFF
TGTGCCACCAGTGGCCAGGGGGCGCGAATGGACACCGGGGAGCTGTTTTTT
>-|TRBV2|-|TRBJ2-2
CASNNQRANTGELFF
TGTGCCAGCAATAACCAGCGAGCGAACACCGGGGAGCTGTTTTTT
>few|TRBV5-1|TRBD1|TRBJ2-7
CASSPGQGFDEQYF
TGCGCCAGCAGCCCGGGACAGGGGTTCGACGAGCAGTACTTC
>many|TRBV20-1|TRBD1|TRBJ2-3
CSARGRTGRTDTQYF
TGCAGTGCTAGAGGGAGGACAGGGAGGACAGATACGCAGTATTTT
>many|TRBV2|-|TRBJ2-5
CASSELGGGSQETQYF
TGTGCCAGCAGTGAGCTAGGGGGGGGGTCGCAAGAGACCCAGTACTTC
>-|TRBV7-8|-|TRBJ2-7
CASSQAGTRTDEQYF
TGCGCCAGCAGCCAGGCCGGGACTCGAACGGACGAGCAGTACTTC
>few|TRBV4-3|TRBD2|TRBJ2-1
CASSSSGLYNEQFF
TGCGCCAGCAGCTCTAGCGGCCTCTACAATGAGCAGTTCTTC
>few|TRBV20-1|-|TRBJ1-6
CSSTGANNSPLHF
TGCAGTTCCACCGGGGCCAATAATTCACCCCTCCACTTT
>many|TRBV3-1|-|TRBJ2-7
CASSQGSRTIYEQYF
TGTGCCAGCAGCCAAGGCAGTAGAACTATCTACGAGCAGTACTTC
>many|TRBV28|-|TRBJ2-5
CASKKTSRQTGETQYF
TGTGCCAGCAAGAAAACTAGCAGGCAAACGGGAGAGACCCAGTACTTC
>few|TRBV6-2/TRBV6-3|-|TRBJ2-5
CASSSLYSGQETQYF
TGTGCCAGCAGTTCCCTCTATAGCGGTCAAGAGACCCAGTACTTC
>many|TRBV3-1|-|TRBJ2-3
CASSQELGAITDTQYF
TGTGCCAGCAGCCAAGAACTTGGGGCAATCACAGATACGCAGTATTTT
>many|TRBV19|TRBD2|TRBJ2-1
CASSRRLAGGSNEQFF
TGTGCCAGTAGTAGACGGCTAGCGGGGGGCAGCAATGAGCAGTTCTTC
>many|TRBV3-1|TRBD2|TRBJ2-2
CASSLSSGLTGELFF
TGTGCCAGCAGCCTTTCTAGCGGGCTTACCGGGGAGCTGTTTTTT
>many|TRBV2|TRBD1|TRBJ2-5
CASTGEQETQYF
TGTGCCAGTACAGGGGAGCAAGAGACCCAGTACTTC
>many|TRBV6-4|TRBD2|TRBJ2-3
CASSETSESTDTQYF
TGTGCCAGCAGTGAAACTAGCGAAAGCACAGATACGCAGTATTTT